Shown below are 5 T cell receptor beta chains from a single sample sequenced in a study of tissue T cells after allogeneic stem cell transplantation. Here immunoSEQ multiplex PCR was the method, and the copy in TCRdb shows in-frame clones only, minus some. The sample includes tens of thousands of clones, 72% of them seen just once. The sequencing input was spleen. The receptors here all came from a female BALB/c mouse in good health. This line is of MHC haplotype H2-d.

Of note for this clone: Mouse names are used for the genes. The observed sequence ends 1 residue before the CDR3 terminus, with the missing tail filled in from the germline J gene. The genes are TRBV13-2 and TRBJ1-4, with TRBD1 as a possible D gene (6 bases). This CDR3 comprises 14 residues. CDR1 NNHNN and CDR2 SYGAGS come from the germline V gene (reference sequence). Trimming left V 2 bases short and J 1 base short, with 6 bases between. The DNA read from the CDR3 is TGTGCCAGCGGTGACAGGGGTTCCAACGAAAGATTATTT. Residues: CASGDRGSNERLF. The full CDR3 protein is CASGDRGSNERLFF.

With regard to this clone: Each gene name is a mouse one. The CDR3 end is not reached by the read, which stops 1 residue before it; the germline J gene fills it in. The chain couples TRBV13-1 to TRBJ2-3, with D possibly being TRBD2 (6 bases). In germline, CDR1 is NSHNY, CDR2 SYGAGN. This CDR3 is built from 12 residues. With 5 bases removed from V and 3 bases from J, the gap between germline ends came to 7 bases. The CDR3 protein is CASRWGAETLYF. CDR3 bases read: TGTGCCAGCAGATGGGGGGCAGAAACGCTGTAT.

This clone was counted only a few times. Here the gene names and germline are mouse. Read sequence stops 1 residue before the CDR3 end, and the germline J gene provides the missing end. V usage is TRBV13-1 and J usage is TRBJ2-7; 8 bases fit TRBD2. Germline V lookup: CDR1 NSHNY, CDR2 SYGAGN. This CDR3 is 14 amino acids long. The ends lost 2 bases at V and 4 bases at J; junction bases unmatched: 5. Here the CDR3 reads CASSEAGTGYEQYF. The part of the CDR3 DNA that was read is TGTGCCAGCAGTGAGGCCGGGACTGGTTATGAACAGTAC.

A remark on this clone: Mouse names are used for the genes. The CDR3 end lies 1 residue beyond the end of the read and is filled in from the germline J gene. The chain carries TRBV19 and TRBJ2-7; no clear D. This CDR3 is 12 amino acids long. The V end lost 6 bases, the J end lost 0 bases, and 7 bases lay between the germline ends. Germline V gene data show CDR1 as FNHDT and CDR2 as SITEND (reference sequence). The CDR3 DNA, read in part, is TGTGCCAGCACCGGGAGCTCCTATGAACAGTAC. Protein: CASTGSSYEQY. In full, the CDR3 is CASTGSSYEQYF.

Comment on this clone: Gene names follow the mouse nomenclature. The read ends 1 residue early relative to the CDR3; the germline J gene fills the gap. The chain links TRBV13-2 to TRBJ2-4; weak D call: TRBD2 (5 bases). The CDR3 covers 12 residues. Trimming cost V 0 bases and J 6 bases, with 5 bases left between them. Germline CDR1 is NNHNN and CDR2 is SYGAGS (reference sequence). The CDR3 sequence: CASGDAGNTLYF. CDR3 DNA, as far as it was read: TGTGCCAGCGGTGATGCTGGGAACACCTTGTAC.